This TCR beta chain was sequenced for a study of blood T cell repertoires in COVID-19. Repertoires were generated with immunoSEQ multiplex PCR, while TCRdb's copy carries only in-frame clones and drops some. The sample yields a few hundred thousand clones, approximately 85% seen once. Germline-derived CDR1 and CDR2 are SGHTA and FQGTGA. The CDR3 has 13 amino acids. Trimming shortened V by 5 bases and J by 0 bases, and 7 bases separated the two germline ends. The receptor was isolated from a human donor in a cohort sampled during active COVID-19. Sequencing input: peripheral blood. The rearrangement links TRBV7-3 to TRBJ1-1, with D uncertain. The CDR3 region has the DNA TGTGCCAGCAGCCCCGGGATGAACACTGAAGCTTTCTTT. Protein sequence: CASSPGMNTEAFF.